The present T cell receptor (beta chain) was sequenced within a study of CD8+CD57+ T cells in acquired aplastic anemia. Whole-study context: DNA per sorted CD4+ or CD8+ sample ranged roughly 0.19 to 30 ug, averaging about 3.4 ug.

Genomic DNA acted as the template from which TCR beta VDJ combination and CDR3 sequence profiling were carried out. TCRdb processed the reads anew with MiXCR; each CDR3 protein has one entry. This sample has about 190,000 distinct CDR3 sequences, with approximately 50% found just once. Looked up from germline, CDR1 is DFQATT and CDR2 is SNEGSKA (reference sequence). With V trimmed by 3 bases and J by 3 bases, 6 bases remained unmatched. This CDR3 is 15 amino acids long. The rearrangement joins TRBV20-1 to TRBJ2-3; 10 bases map to TRBD1. This receptor was taken from a human donor in good health, serving as a control. Material for sequencing was sorted CD4+, CD8+, or CD8+CD57+ T cells (not recorded which) from PBMCs. CDR3 residues: CSASQRGQGTDTQYF. Here the CDR3 DNA reads TGCAGTGCTAGCCAGCGGGGACAGGGGACAGATACGCAGTATTTT.